This T cell receptor (beta chain) derives from a study of shared clonotypes between healthy human individuals. Background on the study: Donors consisted of two women and a few men between 18 and 49. Per donor, three plates held CD4 naive cells, three held CD4 memory, two held CD8 naive and one held CD8 memory.

CDR3 size: 15 residues. Trimming took off 5 bases at V and 0 bases at J, with 10 bases between the two ends. Germline V gives CDR1 SGHTA, CDR2 FQGNSA. Assay execution took place at the deep level. Method: immunoSEQ multiplex PCR; TCRdb's copy keeps in-frame clones and lacks some. The data contain 950,000 to 1,200,000 clones, 70% to 80% of them singletons. Adult donors, all healthy and HIV-negative, had no recent acute infections or vaccinations. This receptor was obtained from a man between 18 and 29 years old in good health. Some clones in this sample may be carry-over from other donors' samples. What was sequenced was memory CD4+ T cells from PBMCs. Subset defined: CD45RA-negative fraction. The chain is built from TRBV7-2 and TRBJ2-2, with TRBD1 as a possible D gene (6 bases). CDR3 nucleotide sequence: TGTGCCAGCAGCCCAGACAGGACGAACACCGGGGAGCTGTTTTTT. It codes for CASSPDRTNTGELFF.